The clone carrying this T cell receptor (beta chain) is a singleton in its sample. The antigen is unknown. Additional DNA sequences in this sample encode the identical CDR3. This CDR3 has 15 amino acids. V lost 1 base, J lost 7 bases, and 7 bases stayed unmatched. CDR1 is LNHDA, CDR2 SQIVND, per germline (reference sequence). The data stem from a study of cytomegalovirus exposure and HLA in healthy donors. Clones were read by immunoSEQ multiplex PCR, and TCRdb kept only the in-frame ones, dropping some. The data contain more than 45,000 clones, about 91% of them singletons. General study findings and limits: Specificity of three CMV-associated chains for CMV antigens was verified in vitro. Among TCR beta chains, those listed as cytomegalovirus-associated numbered over 150.

The genes are TRBV19 and TRBJ1-5; 7 bases agree with TRBD1. The clonotype comes from a woman aged 18 to 35 in good health and CMV-seronegative. The sample comprised PBMCs. CDR3 sequence (DNA): TGTGCCAGTAGTATAGTCGTGACAGGGAGACAGCCCCAGCATTTT. Translating gives CASSIVVTGRQPQHF.